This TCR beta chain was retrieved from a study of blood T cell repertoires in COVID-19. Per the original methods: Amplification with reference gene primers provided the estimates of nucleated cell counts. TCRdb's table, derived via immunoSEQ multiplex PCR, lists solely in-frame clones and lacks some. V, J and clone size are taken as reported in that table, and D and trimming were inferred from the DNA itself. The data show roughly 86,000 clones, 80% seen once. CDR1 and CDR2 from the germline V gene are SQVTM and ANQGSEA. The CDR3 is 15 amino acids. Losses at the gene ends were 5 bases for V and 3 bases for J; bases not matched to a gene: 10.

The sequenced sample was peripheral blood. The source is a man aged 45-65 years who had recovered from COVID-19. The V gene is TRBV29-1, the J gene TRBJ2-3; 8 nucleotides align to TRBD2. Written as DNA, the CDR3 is TGCAGCGTTATACCGGGACTAGGAGTGACAGATACGCAGTATTTT. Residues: CSVIPGLGVTDTQYF.